Listed here are 14 T cell receptor beta chains from one sample, sequenced in a study of shared clonotypes between healthy human individuals (dated by TCRdb to the early 2020s). Library method: the immunoSEQ multiplex PCR assay. Imported from immuneACCESS, the table was reduced by TCRdb to in-frame sequences with V and J called. These copies leave out some clones; in studies compared against another copy, an unresolved V gene accounts for under half, and the cause of the remainder is not known. In all, the sample holds about 530,000 clones, and nearly 80% of those were seen once. The top ten clonotypes cover approximately 13% of the sample. Material: PBMCs. These receptors all come from a woman in her thirties or forties in good health. Some clones in this sample may be carry-over from other donors' samples.

This chain links TRBV4-3 with TRBJ2-3; 11 bases align to TRBD2. V lost 1 base to trimming and J lost 3 bases; unmatched junction nucleotides: 6. This CDR3 has 17 residues. CDR1 and CDR2 from the germline V gene are LGHNA and YSLEER. Here the CDR3 reads CASSQAASGRWTDTQYF. In DNA form, the CDR3 reads TGCGCCAGCAGCCAAGCGGCTAGCGGGAGGTGGACAGATACGCAGTATTTT.

V and J are TRBV7-8 and TRBJ2-5; possibly TRBD1 for D (5 bases). The V end lost 4 bases, the J end lost 0 bases, and 9 bases lay between the germline ends. This CDR3 spans 14 amino acids. CDR1 and CDR2 from the germline V gene are SGHVS and FQNEAQ. Written as DNA, the CDR3 is TGTGCCAGCAGCTCGACAGAGTACCAAGAGACCCAGTACTTC. Protein: CASSSTEYQETQYF.

V and J are TRBV11-1 and TRBJ2-2, with D perhaps matching TRBD2 (5 bases). The germline V gene has CDR1 SGHAT and CDR2 FQDESV (reference sequence). The CDR3 covers 16 residues. Trimming took 4 bases from V and 7 from J, leaving 19 bases between them. The CDR3 nucleotides are TGTGCCAGCAGCTCCTACCCCGGACCCGCGGGCGGGGAGCTGTTTTTT. As protein: CASSSYPGPAGGELFF.

J is TRBJ1-5 and V is TRBV6-4; D might be TRBD1 (6 bases). The CDR3 runs 18 residues. Trimming shortened V by 8 bases and J by 4 bases, and 27 bases separated the two germline ends. Germline loops: CDR1 MRHNA, CDR2 SNTAGT. This CDR3 is CASDHSRNPGALNQPQHF. CDR3 sequence (DNA): TGTGCCAGCGACCATTCGCGAAACCCAGGGGCCCTTAATCAGCCCCAGCATTTT.

The chain has TRBV7-2 and TRBJ1-3; D gene unclear. Germline lookup yields CDR1 SGHTA and CDR2 FQGNSA. This CDR3 has 13 residues. Between the trimmed V and J ends, which lost 5 bases and 4 bases, there was a span of 9 bases. For the CDR3, the DNA is TGTGCCAGCAGCACGCGAACGGGAAACACCATATATTTT. Translating it yields CASSTRTGNTIYF.

A note on this clone: Other DNA sequences from this sample encode an identical CDR3 as well. The chain links TRBV11-3 to TRBJ2-3, with D maybe TRBD2 (6 bases). Trimming left V 3 bases short and J 3 bases short, with 10 bases between. The CDR3 length is 14 residues. Germline values: CDR1 SGHNT, CDR2 YENEEA. The DNA of the CDR3 is TGTGCCAGCAGCTTGGGGGGAACTACAGATACGCAGTATTTT. It yields the protein CASSLGGTTDTQYF.

This clone was detected a few times. The rearrangement uses TRBV7-9 and TRBJ1-1; D gene uncertain. This CDR3 has 14 residues. V shed 5 bases and J shed 0 bases, with 10 bases lying between them. From germline, CDR1 is SEHNR and CDR2 FQNEAQ (reference sequence). CDR3 region: CASSQYGMNTEAFF. CDR3 DNA sequence: TGTGCCAGCAGCCAATACGGCATGAACACTGAAGCTTTCTTT. Full variable domain (outside the CDR3, taken from reference TRBV7-9 and TRBJ1-1): DTGVSQNPRHKITKRGQNVTFRCDPISEHNRLYWYRQTLGQGPEFLTYFQNEAQLEKSRLLSDRFSAERPKGSFSTLEIQRTEQGDSAMYLCASSQYGMNTEAFFGQGTRLTVV.

The chain recombines TRBV6-1 with TRBJ1-1; maybe TRBD1 (6 bases). CDR1 and CDR2 from the germline V gene are MNHNS and SASEGT. The CDR3 covers 13 residues. Trimming took 7 bases from V and 4 from J, leaving 13 bases between them. The CDR3 bases are TGTGCCAGCATCGTGGACAGTTTCACTGAAGCTTTCTTT. It translates to CASIVDSFTEAFF.

The chain joins TRBV19 to TRBJ2-2; D ambiguous. The germline CDR1 and CDR2 sequences are LNHDA and SQIVND (reference sequence). V lost 1 base to trimming and J lost 4 bases, with 4 bases between them. The CDR3 runs to 13 residues. The CDR3 coding sequence is TGTGCCAGTAGTATAGTGGTCACCGGGGAGCTGTTTTTT. Encoded protein: CASSIVVTGELFF. Looking up the rest from reference TRBV19 and TRBJ2-2 gives the full variable domain: DGGITQSPKYLFRKEGQNVTLSCEQNLNHDAMYWYRQDPGQGLRLIYYSQIVNDFQKGDIAEGYSVSREKKESFPLTVTSAQKNPTAFYLCASSIVVTGELFFGEGSRLTVL.

The chain employs TRBV2 and TRBJ1-4; TRBD1 matches at 8 bases. Germline lookup yields CDR1 SNHLY and CDR2 FYNNEI. The CDR3 contains 15 residues. Trimming at V came to 4 bases and at J to 8 bases, leaving 9 bases not matched to a gene. The CDR3 sequence: CASSVMDRDGEKLFF. As DNA, the CDR3 is TGTGCCAGCAGTGTCATGGACAGGGACGGAGAAAAACTGTTTTTT.

This clone turned up a few times. J is TRBJ2-1 and V is TRBV28; 9 bases map to TRBD2. This CDR3 spans 18 amino acids. V lost 6 bases and J lost 9; bases outside the gene matches: 21. Germline CDR1 and CDR2: MDHEN and SYDVKM. The chain's CDR3 is CASSPRRDSGSFSSEQFF. The CDR3 region has the DNA TGTGCCAGCAGCCCCCGGCGGGATAGCGGGAGTTTTTCGTCTGAGCAGTTCTTC. The entire variable domain, with the rest obtained from reference TRBV28 and TRBJ2-1, is as follows: DVKVTQSSRYLVKRTGEKVFLECVQDMDHENMFWYRQDPGLGLRLIYFSYDVKMKEKGDIPEGYSVSREKKERFSLILESASTNQTSMYLCASSPRRDSGSFSSEQFFGPGTRLTVL.

CDR3 sequence reads: CASSLGETETQYF. CDR3 nucleotides: TGCGCCAGCAGCTTGGGGGAAACAGAGACCCAGTACTTC. This chain connects TRBV5-1 to TRBJ2-5, with D unclear. The V end was cut by 0 bases, the J end by 4 bases, with 7 bases between. The CDR3 length is 13 residues. Germline CDR1 reads SGHRS; CDR2 reads YFSETQ.

In its sample, this clone was seen a few times. CDR3 coding DNA: TGTGCCAGCAGACCTGGGACTAGCGGAAGCACAGATACGCAGTATTTT. Translating gives CASRPGTSGSTDTQYF. The chain has TRBV5-4 and TRBJ2-3; 11 bases fit TRBD2. With V trimmed by 5 bases and J by 0 bases, 5 bases remained unmatched. This CDR3 spans 16 amino acids. The germline CDR1 and CDR2 sequences are SGHNT and YYREEE (reference sequence). Filled out from reference TRBV5-4 and TRBJ2-3, the complete variable domain reads ETGVTQSPTHLIKTRGQQVTLRCSSQSGHNTVSWYQQALGQGPQFIFQYYREEENGRGNFPPRFSGLQFPNYSSELNVNALELDDSALYLCASRPGTSGSTDTQYFGPGTRLTVL.

The chain employs TRBV2 and TRBJ2-5; either TRBD1 or TRBD2 may fit D (5 bases each). Germline CDR1 and CDR2: SNHLY and FYNNEI. The CDR3 sequence is 15 residues long. V lost 3 bases, J lost 2 bases, and 13 bases lay in between. Here the CDR3 DNA reads TGTGCCAGCAGTGAGGGACGGATGAATCAAGAGACCCAGTACTTC. Encoded protein: CASSEGRMNQETQYF.